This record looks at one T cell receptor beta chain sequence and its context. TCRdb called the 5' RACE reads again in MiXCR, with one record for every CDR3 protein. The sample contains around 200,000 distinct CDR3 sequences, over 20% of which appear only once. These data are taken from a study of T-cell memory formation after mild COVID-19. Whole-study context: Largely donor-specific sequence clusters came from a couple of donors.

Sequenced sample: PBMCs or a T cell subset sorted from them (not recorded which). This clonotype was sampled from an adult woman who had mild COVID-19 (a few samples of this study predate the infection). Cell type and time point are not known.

The CDR3 is CATSDSRQLQETQYF. The CDR3 DNA reads TGTGCCACCAGTGACAGTAGACAGTTACAAGAGACCCAGTACTTC. The rearrangement joins TRBV24-1 to TRBJ2-5; possible D gene TRBD1, 5 bases. Germline V gene sequence: CDR1 KGHDR, CDR2 SFDVKD. The CDR3 has 15 amino acids. V lost 4 bases to trimming and J lost 2 bases, with 13 bases between them.